This T cell receptor beta chain was captured in a study of T-cell memory formation after mild COVID-19. A single record per CDR3 protein comes from TCRdb applying MiXCR to the 5' RACE reads. This table has about half a million distinct CDR3 sequences, roughly 18% appearing once. CDR3 length: 15 residues. The germline V gene has CDR1 DFQATT and CDR2 SNEGSKA (reference sequence). V was shortened by 0 bases and J by 0 bases, with 12 bases between the two germline ends. The source of this sequence is an adult woman who had mild COVID-19 (a few samples of this study predate the infection). Cell type and time point are not known. The rearrangement links TRBV20-1 to TRBJ2-7; D gene unclear. The sample taken for sequencing was PBMCs or a T cell subset sorted from them (not recorded which). The CDR3, as DNA: TGCAGTGCTAGAGATTATTTAACACCCTCCTACGAGCAGTACTTC. Residues: CSARDYLTPSYEQYF.